Reported below is one TCR beta chain. The antigen remains unidentified. This sample is drawn from a study of shared clonotypes between healthy human individuals. Regarding the study as a whole: Incomplete sequencing of sorted subsets was indicated by rarefaction despite large depth. Tissue TCR repertoires likely differ from these blood-only repertoires.

Produced via immunoSEQ multiplex PCR; TCRdb's table is partial and in-frame only. In the table there are approximately 500,000 clones, 90% to 96% of which are singletons. V shed 3 bases and J shed 1 base, with 8 bases lying between them. The CDR3 has 14 amino acids. From germline, CDR1 is ENHRY and CDR2 SYGVKD. Source material: naive CD4+ T cells sorted from blood. Documented subset: CD45RA+ positively selected. The receptor was derived from a woman aged 25 to 39 in good health. V is TRBV10-3 and J is TRBJ2-3, with D unresolved. The CDR3 loop reads CAISEGLGTDTQYF. Written as DNA, the CDR3 is TGTGCCATCAGTGAAGGTTTGGGCACAGATACGCAGTATTTT.